This entry lists 15 T cell receptor beta chains sequenced from one sample in a study of blood T cell repertoires in COVID-19. Libraries were prepared by immunoSEQ multiplex PCR; TCRdb keeps only in-frame clonotypes and omits some of them. The data show about 200,000 clones, with roughly nine tenths seen just once and about 9.4% held by the top ten. Input material: peripheral blood. These TCRs come from a woman aged 50 to 60 with COVID-19, enrolled during active disease.

The chain has TRBV5-5 and TRBJ2-3, with TRBD1 matching over 8 bases. With 4 bases clipped from V and 3 bases from J, the junction kept 4 bases outside the gene matches. The germline V gene has CDR1 SGHKS and CDR2 YYEKEE (reference sequence). There are 14 residues in the CDR3. This chain's CDR3 is CASSARTGTDTQYF. For the CDR3, the DNA is TGTGCCAGCAGCGCCCGGACAGGGACAGATACGCAGTATTTT.

This chain joins TRBV11-2 and TRBJ1-1; the D gene is possibly TRBD1 (5 bases). Germline V CDR1 and CDR2: SGHAT, FQNNGV. This CDR3 contains 13 residues. The V and J ends lost 1 base and 4 bases respectively, with 7 bases between them. CDR3 nucleotides: TGTGCCAGCAGCTTAGGAACAGGCACTGAAGCTTTCTTT. It specifies CASSLGTGTEAFF. Drawing the rest from reference TRBV11-2 and TRBJ1-1, the complete variable domain is EAGVAQSPRYKIIEKRQSVAFWCNPISGHATLYWYQQILGQGPKLLIQFQNNGVVDDSQLPKDRFSAERLKGVDSTLKIQPAKLEDSAVYLCASSLGTGTEAFFGQGTRLTVV.

The V and J genes are TRBV5-1 and TRBJ1-1, with D unresolved. This CDR3 comprises 12 residues. In germline, CDR1 is SGHRS, CDR2 YFSETQ. Trimming took off 7 bases at V and 1 base at J, with 8 bases between the two ends. The CDR3 region is CASQDGNTEAFF. The CDR3 DNA follows: TGCGCCAGCCAGGATGGGAACACTGAAGCTTTCTTT.

V gene TRBV14 combines with J gene TRBJ1-2; 9 nucleotides agree with TRBD1. Germline CDR1 reads SGHDN; CDR2 reads FVKESK. The CDR3 extends over 14 amino acids. The V gene end was trimmed by 4 bases and the J gene end by 8 bases; junction bases not matched to a gene: 8. The DNA of the CDR3 is TGTGCCAGCAGCCCGGGGACAGGGAGGGGAGGCTACACCTTC. Protein sequence: CASSPGTGRGGYTF.

This clone was seen just once. V and J are TRBV19 and TRBJ2-1; 14 positions match TRBD2. V shed 5 bases and J 7 bases; nucleotides not matched to a gene: 7. Germline V CDR1 and CDR2: LNHDA, SQIVND (reference sequence). CDR3 length equals 16 residues. CDR3 sequence: CASSVGLAGALNEQFF. CDR3 sequence (DNA): TGTGCCAGTAGTGTGGGACTAGCGGGGGCCTTGAATGAGCAGTTCTTC.

The chain joins TRBV19 to TRBJ2-2; unclear D gene. Germline V gene sequence: CDR1 LNHDA, CDR2 SQIVND (reference sequence). V dropped 8 bases and J dropped 3 bases, with 10 bases sitting between them. CDR3 length equals 13 residues. The CDR3 DNA follows: TGTGCCAGTGCCATAGTCGACACCGGGGAGCTGTTTTTT. Its protein is CASAIVDTGELFF.

The J gene is TRBJ1-3, the V gene TRBV9; D call uncertain. Germline V lookup: CDR1 SGDLS, CDR2 YYNGEE. Trimming took 0 bases from V and 6 from J, leaving 16 bases between them. CDR3 length: 16 amino acids. CDR3 region: CASSVEEGIGINTIYF. CDR3 nucleotides: TGTGCCAGCAGCGTAGAGGAGGGAATCGGGATAAACACCATATATTTT.

This chain joins TRBV19 and TRBJ2-2; 10 bases are shared with TRBD1. The J segment lost 8 bases and the V segment lost 4 bases, leaving 10 bases of the junction unmatched. The germline V gene has CDR1 LNHDA and CDR2 SQIVND (reference sequence). The CDR3 is 16 amino acids. The CDR3 sequence: CASSTNRDRGAGELFF. The CDR3 bases are TGTGCCAGTAGTACAAACCGGGACAGGGGAGCAGGGGAGCTGTTTTTT.

The CDR3 protein is CASRQGLVDTF. For the CDR3, the DNA is TGTGCCTCCCGACAGGGGCTCGTCGACACCTTC. This rearrangement joins TRBV30 to TRBJ1-2, with 8 bases fitting TRBD1. Unmatched junction bases numbered 10, after V lost 7 bases and J lost 12 bases. Germline CDR1 GTSNPN, CDR2 SVGIG (reference sequence). The length of the CDR3 is 11 residues.

The chain employs TRBV19 and TRBJ2-7, with D maybe TRBD1 (5 bases). Trimming took off 3 bases at V and 4 bases at J, with 13 bases between the two ends. CDR1 and CDR2 from the germline V gene are LNHDA and SQIVND (reference sequence). The CDR3 loop spans 14 amino acids. The CDR3 DNA follows: TGTGCCAGTAGTATTGGGCAGGGAAATTACGAGCAGTACTTC. Its protein is CASSIGQGNYEQYF. Variable domain in full (rest from reference TRBV19 and TRBJ2-7): DGGITQSPKYLFRKEGQNVTLSCEQNLNHDAMYWYRQDPGQGLRLIYYSQIVNDFQKGDIAEGYSVSREKKESFPLTVTSAQKNPTAFYLCASSIGQGNYEQYFGPGTRLTVT.

The genes are TRBV2 and TRBJ1-2; no firm D call. The CDR3 has 14 residues. Germline values: CDR1 SNHLY, CDR2 FYNNEI. V lost 3 bases and J 7 bases, leaving 15 bases between the germline ends. This CDR3 reads CASSESGPLGGYTF. Here the CDR3 DNA reads TGTGCCAGCAGTGAGAGCGGGCCTCTGGGTGGCTACACCTTC.

This chain connects TRBV29-1 to TRBJ2-2; D uncertain. This CDR3 comprises 13 residues. Trimming shortened V by 4 bases and J by 0 bases, and 6 bases separated the two germline ends. Germline V lookup: CDR1 SQVTM, CDR2 ANQGSEA. CDR3 DNA: TGCAGCGTTGGCAGGACGAACACCGGGGAGCTGTTTTTT. Its protein product is CSVGRTNTGELFF.

This CDR3 is CASTDSLRTEAFF. CDR3 nucleotides: TGCGCCAGCACAGATTCCCTGAGGACTGAAGCTTTCTTT. The chain uses TRBV10-1 and TRBJ1-1, with D uncertain. Germline V gives CDR1 WNHNN, CDR2 SYGVQD (reference sequence). The CDR3 runs to 13 residues. V lost 7 bases and J 5 bases, leaving 14 bases between the germline ends.

This clone was seen more than once but under ten times. The chain is built from TRBV29-1 and TRBJ1-1; the match to TRBD1 covers 7 bases. V lost 6 bases and J lost 1; bases outside the gene matches: 2. Per germline, CDR1 SQVTM and CDR2 ANQGSEA. CDR3 length: 12 residues. CDR3 bases: TGCAGCGTACGGACAGGGAACACTGAAGCTTTCTTT. This sequence encodes CSVRTGNTEAFF.

The V call is TRBV3-1 (or the pseudogene TRBV3-2), the J call TRBJ1-2; TRBD1 matches 7 bases. The germline gives CDR1 LGHDT, CDR2 YNNKEL (reference sequence). The junction had 6 bases not matched to a gene; V was cut back by 4 bases and J by 4 bases. This CDR3 has 14 residues. The DNA for the CDR3 is TGTGCCAGCAGCCTTACAGGGGTCGTCTATGGCTACACCTTC. As protein: CASSLTGVVYGYTF.